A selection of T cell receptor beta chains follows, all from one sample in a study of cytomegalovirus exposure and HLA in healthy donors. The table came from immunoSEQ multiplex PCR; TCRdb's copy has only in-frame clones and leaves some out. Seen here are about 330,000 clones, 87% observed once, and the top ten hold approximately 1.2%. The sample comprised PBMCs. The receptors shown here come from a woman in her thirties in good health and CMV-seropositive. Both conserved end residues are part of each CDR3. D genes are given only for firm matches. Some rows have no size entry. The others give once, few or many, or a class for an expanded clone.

CDR3 DNA: TGTGCCAGCACCTTAAGCGGGGCGTTGGGACACGAGCAGTACTTC
CDR3 protein: CASTLSGALGHEQYF
V gene: TRBV7-6
D gene: TRBD2
clone size: many
J gene: TRBJ2-7

CDR3 DNA: TGTGCCAGCAGCTTAAATTCGGGGGGCGTAGGGAACTATGGCTACACCTTC
CDR3 protein: CASSLNSGGVGNYGYTF
V gene: TRBV7-9
D gene: -
clone size: -
J gene: TRBJ1-2

CDR3 DNA: TGCGCCAGCCAGGGGGTCGGCAATCAGCCCCAGCATTTT
CDR3 protein: CASQGVGNQPQHF
V gene: TRBV5-1
D gene: TRBD1
clone size: -
J gene: TRBJ1-5

CDR3 DNA: TGTGCCAGCAGCGTAGACCACGGGGAGCTGTTTTTT
CDR3 protein: CASSVDHGELFF
V gene: TRBV9
D gene: -
clone size: -
J gene: TRBJ2-2

CDR3 DNA: TGTGCCAGCAGTTACCGGGGGCCGGGACAGGGAGACTATGGCTACACCTTC
CDR3 protein: CASSYRGPGQGDYGYTF
V gene: TRBV6-7
D gene: TRBD1
clone size: -
J gene: TRBJ1-2

CDR3 DNA: TGTGCCAGCAGCCTAGGACAGGGGAACACTGAAGCTTTCTTT
CDR3 protein: CASSLGQGNTEAFF
V gene: TRBV28
D gene: TRBD1
clone size: once
J gene: TRBJ1-1

CDR3 DNA: TGTGCCAGCAGCGTGGGTAGGTACGAGCAGTACTTC
CDR3 protein: CASSVGRYEQYF
V gene: TRBV5-6
D gene: -
clone size: -
J gene: TRBJ2-7

CDR3 DNA: TGTGCCAGCAGCTTAGGTTCTAGTAGCCGGGGGAATGAGCAGTTCTTC
CDR3 protein: CASSLGSSSRGNEQFF
V gene: TRBV7-2
D gene: -
clone size: few
J gene: TRBJ2-1

CDR3 DNA: TGTGCCAGCAGCCCCTATCAGGGAGGCACAGATACGCAGTATTTT
CDR3 protein: CASSPYQGGTDTQYF
V gene: TRBV7-6
D gene: -
clone size: once
J gene: TRBJ2-3

CDR3 DNA: TGTGCCACCAGCAGACATAAGGACAGGGGGAATAATTCACCCCTCCACTTT
CDR3 protein: CATSRHKDRGNNSPLHF
V gene: TRBV15
D gene: TRBD1
clone size: -
J gene: TRBJ1-6

CDR3 DNA: TGTGCCAGCAGCTGGCGGGACTCCCAAGAGACCCAGTACTTC
CDR3 protein: CASSWRDSQETQYF
V gene: TRBV7-7
D gene: -
clone size: -
J gene: TRBJ2-5

CDR3 DNA: TGCGCCAGCAGCCCCCCGGACAGGGAGAACACTGAAGCTTTCTTT
CDR3 protein: CASSPPDRENTEAFF
V gene: TRBV4-1
D gene: TRBD1
clone size: -
J gene: TRBJ1-1

CDR3 DNA: TGTGCCAGCACCGAGGCGACAGGGTCAGATGAAAAACTGTTTTTT
CDR3 protein: CASTEATGSDEKLFF
V gene: TRBV7-2
D gene: TRBD1
clone size: -
J gene: TRBJ1-4

CDR3 DNA: TGTGCCAGCAGTGCACAGGGGGCGACGTCACCCCTCCACTTT
CDR3 protein: CASSAQGATSPLHF
V gene: TRBV11-2
D gene: TRBD1
clone size: -
J gene: TRBJ1-6

CDR3 DNA: TGCGCCAGCAGCCAAGCGGACAGGAGTTATGGCTACACCTTC
CDR3 protein: CASSQADRSYGYTF
V gene: TRBV4-1
D gene: TRBD1
clone size: few
J gene: TRBJ1-2

CDR3 DNA: TGTGCCAGCAGCGGCAGCGGGAGGACAAACAATGAGCAGTTCTTC
CDR3 protein: CASSGSGRTNNEQFF
V gene: TRBV9
D gene: TRBD2
clone size: once
J gene: TRBJ2-1

CDR3 DNA: TGCAGCGTTAAACTAACAGGCCATGGGGGTGAAAAACTGTTTTTT
CDR3 protein: CSVKLTGHGGEKLFF
V gene: TRBV29-1
D gene: -
clone size: -
J gene: TRBJ1-4

CDR3 DNA: TGCGCCAGCAGCCAAGAGATCATTAGCGGAGATACGCAGTATTTT
CDR3 protein: CASSQEIISGDTQYF
V gene: TRBV4-3
D gene: -
clone size: -
J gene: TRBJ2-3

CDR3 DNA: TGTGCCAGCAGTGAGGTGGGATGGGAGCTGTTTTTT
CDR3 protein: CASSEVGWELFF
V gene: TRBV6-1
D gene: -
clone size: -
J gene: TRBJ2-2

CDR3 DNA: TGTGCCAGCAGTATACAGGGGAGCTCTGGAAACACCATATATTTT
CDR3 protein: CASSIQGSSGNTIYF
V gene: TRBV6-1
D gene: TRBD1
clone size: -
J gene: TRBJ1-3

CDR3 DNA: TGTGCCAGCAGCTTGGGTGGGACTAGCGGAAAACCCTACGAGCAGTACTTC
CDR3 protein: CASSLGGTSGKPYEQYF
V gene: TRBV5-4
D gene: TRBD2
clone size: -
J gene: TRBJ2-7

CDR3 DNA: TGCGCCAGCAGCCAACCCGGGACAAATTACAATGAGCAGTTCTTC
CDR3 protein: CASSQPGTNYNEQFF
V gene: TRBV4-1
D gene: -
clone size: -
J gene: TRBJ2-1

CDR3 DNA: TGTGCCTGGACCGTCTCCGGAGGCTATGGCTACACCTTC
CDR3 protein: CAWTVSGGYGYTF
V gene: TRBV30
D gene: -
clone size: -
J gene: TRBJ1-2

CDR3 DNA: TGTGCCAGCAGTTTTGGCAGGCTGAACACCTACGAGCAGTACTTC
CDR3 protein: CASSFGRLNTYEQYF
V gene: TRBV27
D gene: -
clone size: -
J gene: TRBJ2-7

CDR3 DNA: TGTGCCAGCAAAGGGGACAGGGGGATTATAGGGTATGGCTACACCTTC
CDR3 protein: CASKGDRGIIGYGYTF
V gene: TRBV2
D gene: TRBD1
clone size: -
J gene: TRBJ1-2

CDR3 DNA: TGTGCCAGCTTAGGGTCAGATACGCAGTATTTT
CDR3 protein: CASLGSDTQYF
V gene: TRBV25-1
D gene: -
clone size: -
J gene: TRBJ2-3

CDR3 DNA: TGTGCCAGCAGTTACTCAGGGGCACTAGCCAAAAACATTCAGTACTTC
CDR3 protein: CASSYSGALAKNIQYF
V gene: TRBV6-5
D gene: -
clone size: once
J gene: TRBJ2-4

CDR3 DNA: TGTGCCAGCAGCTCCTCGAGGGTCACTGAAGCTTTCTTT
CDR3 protein: CASSSSRVTEAFF
V gene: TRBV7-2
D gene: -
clone size: once
J gene: TRBJ1-1